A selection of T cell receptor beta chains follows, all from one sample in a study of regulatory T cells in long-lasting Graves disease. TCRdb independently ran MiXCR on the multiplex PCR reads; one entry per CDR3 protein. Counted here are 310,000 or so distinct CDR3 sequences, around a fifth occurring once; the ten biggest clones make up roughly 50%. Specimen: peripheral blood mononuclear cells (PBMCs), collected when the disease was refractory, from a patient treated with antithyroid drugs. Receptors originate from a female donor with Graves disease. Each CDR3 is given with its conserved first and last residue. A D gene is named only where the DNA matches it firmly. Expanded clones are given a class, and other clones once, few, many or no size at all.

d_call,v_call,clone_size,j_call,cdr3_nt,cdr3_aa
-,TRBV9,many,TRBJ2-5,TGTGCCAGCAGTGAAGGGGGAGAGACCCAGTACTTC,CASSEGGETQYF
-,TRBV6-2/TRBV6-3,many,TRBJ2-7,TGTGCCAGCAGTTACCCTGATTACTACGAGCAGTACTTC,CASSYPDYYEQYF
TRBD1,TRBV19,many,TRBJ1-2,TGTGCCAGTAGTATCGGACAGGGGCGTGAGGGCTACACCTTC,CASSIGQGREGYTF
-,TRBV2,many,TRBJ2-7,TGTGCCAGCACCGAGCCCGGATTTGACTCCTACGAGCAGTACTTC,CASTEPGFDSYEQYF
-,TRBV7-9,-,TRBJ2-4,TGTGCCAGCAGCGTTGCTGGGGGGCAGGATTCCAAAAACATTCAGTACTTC,CASSVAGGQDSKNIQYF
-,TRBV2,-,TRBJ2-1,TGTGCCAGCAGTCTGGACTGGACCTACAATGAGCAGTTCTTC,CASSLDWTYNEQFF
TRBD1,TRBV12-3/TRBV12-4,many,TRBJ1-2,TGTGCCAGCAGTTCCCGACAGGGGGCGAACTATGGCTACACCTTC,CASSSRQGANYGYTF
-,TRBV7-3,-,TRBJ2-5,TGTGCCAGCAGCTTAGTATCGGGCCTTTTGGAGACCCAGTACTTC,CASSLVSGLLETQYF
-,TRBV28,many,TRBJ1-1,TGTGCCAGCAGTACGATCGGGGGTCTAAGGGGGAACACTGAAGCTTTCTTT,CASSTIGGLRGNTEAFF
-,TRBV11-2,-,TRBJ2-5,TGTGCCAGCAGCTTAGAGAACCCCCAAGAGACCCAGTACTTC,CASSLENPQETQYF
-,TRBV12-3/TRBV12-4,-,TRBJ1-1,TGTGCCAGCAGTTTAGTAGGAGAGATGAACACTGAAGCTTTCTTT,CASSLVGEMNTEAFF
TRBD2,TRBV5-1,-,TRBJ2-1,TGCGCCAGCAGTTACGCTAGCGGGAGTTACAATGAGCAGTTCTTC,CASSYASGSYNEQFF
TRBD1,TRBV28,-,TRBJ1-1,TGTGCCAGCAGTAAACAGGGGAGGAACACTGAAGCTTTCTTT,CASSKQGRNTEAFF